The 4 T cell receptor beta chains below come from one sample, sequenced in a study of vaccination effects on CD4 cells after COVID-19. Profiled with immunoSEQ multiplex PCR; TCRdb holds only in-frame clones, not every one. The data contain under 70,000 clones, around 70% of them singletons. These TCRs are of unknown antigen specificity. Investigators separated out CD4+ T cells once around 10 days of culture had passed. Two-dose vaccination with either BNT162b2 or mRNA-1273 was given to the participants. Here the sequenced sample was CD4+ T cells from PBMCs cultured without peptide, taken after COVID-19 vaccination. All receptors derive from a human donor who received a COVID-19 vaccine.

V usage is TRBV5-4 and J usage is TRBJ2-5; weak D call: TRBD2 (5 bases). V was pared by 7 bases and J by 2 bases, with 12 bases between. The CDR3 is 13 residues long. Per the germline V gene, CDR1 is SGHNT and CDR2 is YYREEE (reference sequence). CDR3 amino acids: CASGPGLQETQYF. CDR3 DNA: TGTGCCAGCGGCCCGGGATTACAAGAGACCCAGTACTTC.

This clone was observed a single time. V and J are TRBV12-3 or TRBV12-4 and TRBJ1-5; possibly TRBD1 for D (6 bases). Trimming stripped 5 bases from V and 6 bases from J, with 11 bases between. This CDR3 has 13 amino acids. CDR3 bases: TGTGCCAGCAGTCCGGACAGAACTCAGCCCCAGCATTTT. Translation: CASSPDRTQPQHF.

This clone appeared a few times. The chain links TRBV9 to TRBJ1-4; D unresolved. The CDR3 runs 13 residues. With 7 bases removed from V and 8 bases from J, the gap between germline ends came to 15 bases. CDR1 and CDR2 from the germline V gene are SGDLS and YYNGEE. The CDR3 is CASSRAVGEKLFF. As DNA, the CDR3 is TGTGCCAGCTCACGGGCAGTAGGGGAAAAACTGTTTTTT. Supplemented by reference TRBV9 and TRBJ1-4, the full variable domain reads DSGVTQTPKHLITATGQRVTLRCSPRSGDLSVYWYQQSLDQGLQFLIQYYNGEERAKGNILERFSAQQFPDLHSELNLSSLELGDSALYFCASSRAVGEKLFFGSGTQLSVL.

This sequence joins TRBV29-1 and TRBJ1-1; D possibly corresponds to TRBD1 (6 bases). CDR3 size: 13 residues. Trimming left V 3 bases short and J 4 bases short, with 12 bases between. Germline V gives CDR1 SQVTM, CDR2 ANQGSEA. In DNA form, the CDR3 reads TGCAGCGTTGATTACAGGGAAGGCACTGAAGCTTTCTTT. Translation gives CSVDYREGTEAFF.